Sequencing of this T cell receptor (beta chain) was carried out in a study of T-cell memory formation after mild COVID-19 (dated by TCRdb to the early 2020s). About the full investigation: Most TCR sequence clusters were specific to one of the two donors. In a couple of donors, T-cell clones that expanded and contracted after mild COVID-19 were tracked by sequencing TCRalpha and TCRbeta repertoires over time. Two young, previously healthy adult volunteers made up the cohort, one male and one female.

Overall study results and their limits: Some responding clones were detected in pre-infection memory, which suggested that pre-existing cross-reactive memory T cells had joined the SARS-CoV-2 response. Contracting CD4+ clones were found mainly in CM and EM memory subsets, while CD8+ clones were enriched in EMRA. From day 15 to 85, contracting clones showed balanced CD4/CD8 phenotypes, whereas a second wave of clones that expanded from day 15 to 37 leaned towards CD4+. The second-wave clones that peaked on day 37 were not confirmed to be SARS-CoV-2 specific. Only two mild cases were covered by the study, and larger cohorts that include severe cases with pre-infection samples were considered necessary.

This sample was sequenced with an Illumina NovaSeq 6000. TCRalpha and TCRbeta cDNA libraries were constructed by 5'RACE with constant-segment primers, with sample barcodes and unique molecular identifiers being introduced. RNA was extracted from every sample with Trizol reagent. Amplification of the libraries took two PCR steps, and the second step added a second sample barcode plus Illumina TruSeq adapters. The libraries were sequenced on an Illumina NovaSeq using 2 x 150 bp paired-end reads. Regarding the original processing steps: The reads were demultiplexed and collapsed into UMI-guided consensus sequences using migec v1.2.7. With mixcr v2.1.11, UMI consensuses were aligned to TRA and TRB V and J templates and assembled into clonotypes. A clonotype was counted as expanded or contracted only when both edgeR and NoisET called the clonotype significant, with the noise models trained on biological replicates. For edgeR calls, the thresholds were a false discovery rate-adjusted p below 0.01 and a log2 fold-change of 1. As an exploratory analysis of dynamics, max-normalized trajectories of the 1000 most abundant clonotypes were examined by PCA with hierarchical clustering. Each responding clone was given a CD4 or CD8 phenotype based on the CD4+ and CD8+ repertoires, which had been sequenced separately. In TCRdb, the public reads were trimmed at Q25 with fastp and aligned with MiXCR, with productive beta chains retained. Records with the same CDR3 protein are collapsed into one entry carrying the most frequent genes and DNA. These V and J calls derive from TCRdb rather than the authors' analysis. This sample is represented by fewer than 700,000 distinct CDR3 sequences; about 20% of them were singletons. About 8.4% of the sample is taken by the ten largest.

This clonotype was seen many times. No antigen is known for it. The input lacks base qualities; no much larger clone sits a single base away. Ficoll-Paque density gradient centrifugation was the method used to isolate PBMCs. The CDR3 numbers 16 residues from cysteine through phenylalanine. Only the CDR3 part of the read is kept: 48 bases, read in frame from the first base. V loses 3 bases at its end and J loses 1 base; junction bases beyond the gene matches: 6. According to the germline V gene, CDR1 reads MGHRA and CDR2 reads YSYEKL. This TCR was sampled from an adult woman who had mild COVID-19 (a few samples of this study predate the infection). The sample titles of this study are shuffled in the database, so cell type and time point are left out; the donor was told from shared clones. The rearrangement joined TRBV4-1 to TRBJ2-3, and 8 junction bases match TRBD1. Input material: PBMCs or a T cell subset sorted from them (not recorded which). The CDR3 region reads CASSQDPTGGTDTQYF. DNA sequence: TGCGCCAGCAGCCAGGATCCGACAGGGGGCACAGATACGCAGTATTTT.